These 14 T cell receptor beta chains share one sample of origin, sequenced in a study of shared clonotypes between healthy human individuals. TCRdb's copy holds only in-frame clones and misses some; the assay was immunoSEQ multiplex PCR. This table has some 2,500,000 clones, 80% to 95% appearing once. The sample was naive CD4+ T cells from PBMCs. The subset is: CD45RA+ positively selected. These receptors were taken from a young man in good health. Some clones in this sample may be carry-over from other donors' samples.

The CDR3 here is CASSLDPNLYEQYF. Written as DNA, the CDR3 is TGTGCCAGCAGCTTGGACCCGAATTTGTACGAGCAGTACTTC. The chain links TRBV5-5 to TRBJ2-7; D is ambiguous. This CDR3 comprises 14 residues. Between the trimmed V and J ends, which lost 0 bases and 4 bases, there was a span of 11 bases. CDR1 is SGHKS and CDR2 is YYEKEE in the germline V gene (reference sequence). Supplemented by reference TRBV5-5 and TRBJ2-7, the full variable domain reads DAGVTQSPTHLIKTRGQQVTLRCSPISGHKSVSWYQQVLGQGPQFIFQYYEKEERGRGNFPDRFSARQFPNYSSELNVNALLLGDSALYLCASSLDPNLYEQYFGPGTRLTVT.

V usage is TRBV2 and J usage is TRBJ1-6; D possibly corresponds to TRBD1 (5 bases). V was cut by 7 bases and J by 10 bases, with 14 bases left in between. The CDR3 spans 13 residues. The germline gives CDR1 SNHLY, CDR2 FYNNEI. The CDR3 coding sequence is TGTGCCAGCATCGGGGCCCTAGGGTCACCCCTCCACTTT. It yields the protein CASIGALGSPLHF.

The chain links TRBV28 to TRBJ2-2; 16 bases are a match to TRBD2. From germline, CDR1 is MDHEN and CDR2 SYDVKM. This CDR3 contains 21 residues. V was clipped by 6 bases and J by 0 bases; unmatched bases: 13. The CDR3 sequence: CASSPVPGLAGGPSNTGELFF. The DNA of the CDR3 is TGTGCCAGCAGCCCTGTCCCGGGACTAGCGGGAGGGCCATCGAACACCGGGGAGCTGTTTTTT.

The genes are TRBV6-6 and TRBJ2-7; D is perhaps TRBD2 (5 bases). Germline CDR1 is MNHNY and CDR2 is SVGAGI (reference sequence). V was clipped by 11 bases and J by 3 bases, with 11 bases between them. The length of the CDR3 is 11 residues. The CDR3 reads CASRTHYEQYF. CDR3 coding DNA: TGTGCCTCCCGGACTCACTACGAGCAGTACTTC.

Only one count was recorded for this clone. V gene TRBV29-1 combines with J gene TRBJ2-7; D gene unclear. Trimming took off 3 bases at V and 1 base at J, with 7 bases between the two ends. Germline V gives CDR1 SQVTM, CDR2 ANQGSEA. The CDR3 sequence is 12 residues long. For the CDR3, the DNA is TGCAGCGTTGATTTTGGGTCCTACGAGCAGTACTTC. It yields the protein CSVDFGSYEQYF.

This chain connects TRBV7-2 to TRBJ2-1, with 8 nucleotides matching TRBD1. The CDR3 covers 15 residues. Per germline, CDR1 SGHTA and CDR2 FQGNSA. The trim removed 6 bases at V and 4 bases at J, leaving 8 bases unmatched. CDR3 bases: TGTGCCAGCAGTATGGGACAGGCCGATTACAATGAGCAGTTCTTC. Encoded protein: CASSMGQADYNEQFF.

CDR3 in amino acids: CASSRQWVGGGQPQHF. CDR3 DNA sequence: TGTGCCAGCAGTCGCCAGTGGGTGGGGGGCGGTCAGCCCCAGCATTTT. V gene TRBV6-6 combines with J gene TRBJ1-5, with D perhaps matching TRBD1 (6 bases). V was shortened by 5 bases and J by 6 bases, with 20 bases between the two germline ends. Germline values: CDR1 MNHNY, CDR2 SVGAGI (reference sequence). The CDR3 length is 16 residues.

The chain employs TRBV28 and TRBJ2-7, with D possibly matching TRBD1 (6 bases). The CDR3 sequence is 13 residues long. The V end was cut by 9 bases, the J end by 3 bases, with 15 bases between. CDR1 and CDR2 from the germline V gene are MDHEN and SYDVKM. The chain's CDR3 is CASPTGVVYEQYF. In nucleotides, the CDR3 is TGTGCCAGTCCGACAGGCGTCGTCTACGAGCAGTACTTC.

This sequence joins TRBV19 and TRBJ1-5; D uncertain. The germline V gene encodes CDR1 LNHDA and CDR2 SQIVND (reference sequence). This CDR3 has 15 amino acids. V shed 3 bases and J shed 0 bases, with 9 bases lying between them. In DNA form, the CDR3 reads TGTGCCAGTAGTATTCGCCGGGTTAGCAATCAGCCCCAGCATTTT. This codes for CASSIRRVSNQPQHF. The full variable domain, with the rest looked up from reference TRBV19 and TRBJ1-5, is DGGITQSPKYLFRKEGQNVTLSCEQNLNHDAMYWYRQDPGQGLRLIYYSQIVNDFQKGDIAEGYSVSREKKESFPLTVTSAQKNPTAFYLCASSIRRVSNQPQHFGDGTRLSIL.

J is TRBJ1-2 and V is TRBV5-6; D is undetermined. The CDR3 runs to 15 residues. Per the germline V gene, CDR1 is SGHDT and CDR2 is YYEEEE. Trimming pared 0 bases from V and 0 bases from J, leaving 9 bases between. In DNA, the CDR3 is TGTGCCAGCAGCTTGGGGTCGGGGTCTAACTATGGCTACACCTTC. Translation: CASSLGSGSNYGYTF.

This chain links TRBV28 with TRBJ2-7; 9 nucleotides match TRBD2. This CDR3 is built from 14 residues. Trimming at V came to 8 bases and at J to 0 bases, leaving 5 bases not matched to a gene. From germline, CDR1 is MDHEN and CDR2 SYDVKM. Here the CDR3 DNA reads TGTGCCAGCCAAGGACTAGCGAGCTCCTACGAGCAGTACTTC. It yields the protein CASQGLASSYEQYF.

The sample holds one count of this clone. V is TRBV4-2 and J is TRBJ2-7; 8 bases align to TRBD2. Germline V CDR1 and CDR2: LGHNA, YNFKEQ. V shed 4 bases, J shed 5 bases, and the junction held 13 bases outside the gene matches. The CDR3 is made up of 16 amino acids. This CDR3 reads CASSPARSGSVDEQYF. The CDR3 nucleotides are TGTGCCAGCAGCCCCGCCCGCAGCGGGAGTGTCGACGAGCAGTACTTC.

The chain links TRBV2 to TRBJ1-2; TRBD1 matches 9 bases. V dropped 7 bases and J dropped 9; count of bases not matched to a gene: 15. Per germline, CDR1 SNHLY and CDR2 FYNNEI. This CDR3 is built from 15 residues. CDR3 amino acids: CASIPSLRTGESYTF. DNA for the CDR3: TGTGCCAGCATCCCCTCCTTGCGGACAGGGGAGAGCTACACCTTC.

The V gene is TRBV6-5, the J gene TRBJ1-2; D gene unclear. The CDR3 covers 15 residues. Trimming pared 2 bases from V and 6 bases from J, leaving 16 bases between. Germline lookup yields CDR1 MNHEY and CDR2 SVGAGI. This CDR3 is CASSYRPDLGNGYTF. The CDR3 nucleotides read TGTGCCAGCAGTTACCGCCCGGACCTAGGGAATGGCTACACCTTC.